Each of the 15 T cell receptor beta chains below was sequenced from the same sample in a study of OX40 agonist ivuxolimab in advanced cancers. Generated by immunoSEQ multiplex PCR, the TCRdb table keeps only in-frame clones and is missing some. The data contain 42,000 or so clones, 89% of them singletons. Sequencing was performed on CD4+ or CD8+ T cells sorted from blood, taken in a trial of the OX40 agonist ivuxolimab. The receptors were sampled from an adult with an advanced solid tumor such as melanoma, head and neck, liver or kidney cancer.

This clone was seen only a few times. The chain joins TRBV5-1 to TRBJ2-5; TRBD2 aligns across 7 bases. The CDR3 covers 14 residues. Germline V gene sequence: CDR1 SGHRS, CDR2 YFSETQ. The ends lost 5 bases at V and 1 base at J; junction bases unmatched: 5. The CDR3 DNA is TGCGCCAGCAGTCCCGGGGGGACCCAAGAGACCCAGTACTTC. Translated, it gives CASSPGGTQETQYF.

This chain uses TRBV7-2 with TRBJ2-1, with D perhaps TRBD2 (6 bases). V gave up 5 bases and J gave up 2 bases, with 10 bases separating them. The CDR3 extends over 14 amino acids. Germline V gene sequence: CDR1 SGHTA, CDR2 FQGNSA. CDR3 loop: CASSRSGTYNEQFF. In DNA form, the CDR3 reads TGTGCCAGCAGCCGTAGCGGCACCTACAATGAGCAGTTCTTC. Drawing the rest from reference TRBV7-2 and TRBJ2-1, the complete variable domain is GAGVSQSPSNKVTEKGKDVELRCDPISGHTALYWYRQSLGQGLEFLIYFQGNSAPDKSGLPSDRFSAERTGGSVSTLTIQRTQQEDSAVYLCASSRSGTYNEQFFGPGTRLTVL.

About this clone: One end of the junction fails to match germline, which may point to a read error. The rearrangement uses TRBV7-7 and TRBJ2-3; 8 bases match TRBD2. CDR1 and CDR2 (germline): SSHAT, FNYEAQ (reference sequence). The CDR3 spans 15 residues. This CDR3 reads CASSLGRGVTDTQYF. The CDR3 DNA sequence: TGTGCTAGCAGCTTAGGGCGGGGGGTCACAGATACGCAGTATTTT.

The chain joins TRBV5-1 to TRBJ2-5; 12 bases align to TRBD2. The CDR3 spans 17 residues. J was trimmed by 3 bases and V by 0 bases; bases with no gene match: 6. Germline-derived CDR1 and CDR2 are SGHRS and YFSETQ. CDR3 DNA sequence: TGCGCCAGCAGCTTGGCGTCGACTAGCGGGGGAAAAGAGACCCAGTACTTC. This codes for CASSLASTSGGKETQYF.

In DNA form, the CDR3 reads TGCAGCGTTTGGCAGGAGAACACTGAAGCTTTCTTT. Translated: CSVWQENTEAFF. The chain couples TRBV29-1 to TRBJ1-1; D not certain. The V gene lost 5 bases and the J gene lost 1 base, with 8 bases spanning the gap. This CDR3 is 12 amino acids long. Germline CDR1 is SQVTM and CDR2 is ANQGSEA.

This chain links TRBV6-1 with TRBJ2-5; D uncertain. Germline CDR1 reads MNHNS; CDR2 reads SASEGT. Trimming took 4 bases from V and 3 from J, leaving 9 bases between them. There are 13 residues in the CDR3. The CDR3 DNA reads as TGTGCCAGCAGTGTGTCTAGAAAAGAGACCCAGTACTTC. This gives the protein CASSVSRKETQYF.

The chain joins TRBV6-1 to TRBJ2-7; D might be TRBD1 (5 bases). Germline values: CDR1 MNHNS, CDR2 SASEGT. V lost 2 bases to trimming and J lost 4 bases, with 6 bases between them. The CDR3 length is 12 residues. DNA of the CDR3: TGTGCCAGCAGTGAACCAGGGTACGAGCAGTACTTC. Its translation is CASSEPGYEQYF.

Written as DNA, the CDR3 is TGCGCCAGCAGCTTGCGCCCATCCCCCACGGGGGGGGCGAATTATGAAAAACTGTTTTTT. Translated: CASSLRPSPTGGANYEKLFF. V is TRBV5-1 and J is TRBJ1-4, with D perhaps TRBD1 (6 bases). CDR3 length equals 20 residues. Germline V lookup: CDR1 SGHRS, CDR2 YFSETQ. Trimming took off 1 base at V and 6 bases at J, with 28 bases between the two ends.

The V call is TRBV9, the J call TRBJ1-3; D remains ambiguous. This CDR3 region has 14 residues. Deletions cut 0 bases from V and 4 bases from J, with 8 bases between. CDR1 is SGDLS and CDR2 is YYNGEE in the germline V gene. CDR3 DNA sequence: TGTGCCAGCAGCGTAGGTGGGGTAGGAAACACCATATATTTT. Translation: CASSVGGVGNTIYF.

The rearrangement uses TRBV6-5 and TRBJ1-3; no clear D. Trimming shortened V by 5 bases and J by 4 bases, and 3 bases separated the two germline ends. Germline V CDR1 and CDR2: MNHEY, SVGAGI. The CDR3 has 11 residues. The CDR3 nucleotides read TGTGCCAGCAGTGACGGAAACACCATATATTTT. As protein: CASSDGNTIYF.

This chain uses TRBV7-8 with TRBJ1-1; 7 bases are a match to TRBD1. The length of the CDR3 is 16 residues. Germline V gene sequence: CDR1 SGHVS, CDR2 FQNEAQ. V was pared by 5 bases and J by 0 bases, with 9 bases of the junction left unmatched. The CDR3 region is CASSGYRGALNTEAFF. In DNA, the CDR3 is TGTGCCAGCAGCGGGTACAGGGGCGCGCTGAACACTGAAGCTTTCTTT.

The gene calls are TRBV5-1 and TRBJ1-3; D is unresolved. This CDR3 comprises 15 residues. CDR1 is SGHRS, CDR2 YFSETQ, per germline. V was clipped by 4 bases and J by 3 bases, with 14 bases between them. The CDR3, as DNA: TGCGCCAGCAGCCCTGGGTCAGGCGGTGGAAACACCATATATTTT. It codes for CASSPGSGGGNTIYF.

This clone was counted once. The chain carries TRBV11-3 and TRBJ2-7; the D is unclear. The CDR3 loop spans 13 amino acids. The germline gives CDR1 SGHNT, CDR2 YENEEA. With 4 bases removed from V and 5 bases from J, the gap between germline ends came to 12 bases. The CDR3 here is CASSSPRVDEQYF. As DNA, the CDR3 is TGTGCCAGCAGCTCGCCTAGGGTGGACGAGCAGTACTTC.

The V and J genes are TRBV5-1 and TRBJ2-7; tentative D call: TRBD2 (6 bases). V shed 0 bases and J shed 2 bases, with 12 bases lying between them. The CDR3 extends over 15 amino acids. Looked up from germline, CDR1 is SGHRS and CDR2 is YFSETQ. The CDR3 DNA follows: TGCGCCAGCAGCTTGGCGGCAGGACTACCCTACGAGCAGTACTTC. Translated: CASSLAAGLPYEQYF.

Turning to this clone: The DNA is omitted, as the CDR3 cannot be located on it reliably, and the CDR3 follows TCRdb's listing. The chain has TRBV9 and TRBJ2-7. The CDR3 adds up to 13 amino acids, both ends counted. Germline lookup yields CDR1 SGDLS and CDR2 YYNGEE. The CDR3 sequence is CASSSSGAGEQYF.